This T cell receptor (beta chain) comes out of a study of OX40 agonist ivuxolimab in advanced cancers. There are a few counts of this clone. CDR1 SGHTA and CDR2 FQGTGA come from the germline V gene. This CDR3 has 14 amino acids. Between the trimmed V and J ends, which lost 0 bases and 4 bases, there was a span of 7 bases. The method was immunoSEQ multiplex PCR; TCRdb's version includes in-frame clones alone and lacks a portion of them. The sample has tens of thousands of clones, roughly 84% seen once. The J gene is TRBJ2-1, the V gene TRBV7-3; no clear D. This clonotype was obtained from an adult with an advanced solid tumor such as melanoma, head and neck, liver or kidney cancer. Source: CD4+ or CD8+ T cells sorted from blood, taken in a trial of the OX40 agonist ivuxolimab. CDR3 region: CASSLTGFYNEQFF. CDR3 nucleotides: TGTGCCAGCAGCTTAACGGGATTTTACAATGAGCAGTTCTTC.